The 12 T cell receptor beta chains below all came from one sample that was sequenced in a study of cytomegalovirus exposure and HLA in healthy donors. The protocol was immunoSEQ multiplex PCR, while the TCRdb copy is restricted to in-frame clones and leaves out a portion. The data contain 200,000 to 300,000 clones, roughly 86% of them seen just once; the ten biggest clones take up roughly 1.2%. Sequenced: PBMCs. The receptors stem from a woman in her thirties in good health and CMV-seropositive.

The genes are TRBV2 and TRBJ1-5, with a weak D call TRBD1 (5 bases). CDR1 and CDR2 (germline): SNHLY, FYNNEI. Between the trimmed V and J ends, which lost 6 bases and 5 bases, there was a span of 11 bases. The CDR3 spans 13 residues. The chain's CDR3 is CASSREGHQPQHF. The CDR3 DNA reads TGTGCCAGCAGCAGGGAAGGACATCAGCCCCAGCATTTT.

The V call is TRBV5-1, the J call TRBJ2-1; 9 bases align to TRBD1. The CDR3 runs to 15 residues. V shed 0 bases and J 7 bases; nucleotides not matched to a gene: 5. Germline values: CDR1 SGHRS, CDR2 YFSETQ. Here the CDR3 reads CASSLGVGTGNEQFF. The CDR3 nucleotides read TGCGCCAGCAGCTTGGGTGTCGGGACAGGGAATGAGCAGTTCTTC.

V is TRBV9 and J is TRBJ2-5, with 7 bases matching TRBD2. Trimming at V came to 0 bases and at J to 5 bases, leaving 10 bases not matched to a gene. The CDR3 runs 16 residues. Germline CDR1 is SGDLS and CDR2 is YYNGEE. CDR3 in DNA: TGTGCCAGCAGCGTAGCTACGGGAGGAACTCAGGAGACCCAGTACTTC. It codes for CASSVATGGTQETQYF. Together with reference TRBV9 and TRBJ2-5, the CDR3 gives the full variable domain: DSGVTQTPKHLITATGQRVTLRCSPRSGDLSVYWYQQSLDQGLQFLIQYYNGEERAKGNILERFSAQQFPDLHSELNLSSLELGDSALYFCASSVATGGTQETQYFGPGTRLLVL.

V usage is TRBV13 and J usage is TRBJ2-3, with 8 bases lining up with TRBD1. This CDR3 contains 14 residues. CDR1 PRHDT and CDR2 FYEKMQ come from the germline V gene (reference sequence). The V segment lost 6 bases and the J segment 6 bases; nucleotides outside the gene matches: 8. For the CDR3, the DNA is TGTGCCAGCAGTTGGACAGGGTTTTCGGATACGCAGTATTTT. Protein sequence: CASSWTGFSDTQYF.

This clone showed up just once. The rearrangement joins TRBV4-1 to TRBJ1-2; the match to TRBD1 covers 8 bases. The CDR3 sequence is 14 residues long. Germline loops: CDR1 MGHRA, CDR2 YSYEKL. The junction had 4 bases not matched to a gene; V was cut back by 3 bases and J by 4 bases. CDR3 in DNA: TGCGCCAGCAGCCACCCTGACAGGGGCTATGGCTACACCTTC. Translated, it gives CASSHPDRGYGYTF.

The rearrangement joins TRBV10-3 to TRBJ2-3, with a weak D call TRBD2 (5 bases). The V gene lost 7 bases and the J gene lost 4 bases, with 12 bases spanning the gap. Per the germline V gene, CDR1 is ENHRY and CDR2 is SYGVKD. The CDR3 is 13 residues long. The CDR3: CAITEGVPDTQYF. In nucleotides, the CDR3 is TGTGCCATCACCGAGGGAGTTCCAGATACGCAGTATTTT.

The chain couples TRBV19 to TRBJ2-7; 8 positions agree with TRBD2. V was clipped by 6 bases and J by 5 bases; unmatched bases: 12. This CDR3 comprises 15 residues. Per germline, CDR1 LNHDA and CDR2 SQIVND (reference sequence). The CDR3, as DNA: TGTGCCAGTAGCCCGAAGGTAGCGGGAACTAACGAGCAGTACTTC. It codes for CASSPKVAGTNEQYF.

The CDR3 coding sequence is TGTGCCAGCAGTTTAACCAGGGACAGGGGGTCGTATGGCTACACCTTC. Translation: CASSLTRDRGSYGYTF. The chain recombines TRBV28 with TRBJ1-2, with 11 bases fitting TRBD1. The CDR3 length is 16 residues. J was trimmed by 5 bases and V by 2 bases; bases with no gene match: 7. CDR1 is MDHEN, CDR2 SYDVKM, per germline.

This clone was counted a single time. The chain has TRBV5-1 and TRBJ1-1, with D possibly matching TRBD1 (6 bases). Looked up from germline, CDR1 is SGHRS and CDR2 is YFSETQ. V lost 4 bases and J lost 1, with 23 bases in between. The CDR3 consists of 18 residues. In nucleotides, the CDR3 is TGCGCCAGCAGCCCCCCCCGGGGGGCCCAAACAGGGAACACTGAAGCTTTCTTT. Translated: CASSPPRGAQTGNTEAFF. The variable domain in full, completed from reference TRBV5-1 and TRBJ1-1, reads KAGVTQTPRYLIKTRGQQVTLSCSPISGHRSVSWYQQTPGQGLQFLFEYFSETQRNKGNFPGRFSGRQFSNSRSEMNVSTLELGDSALYLCASSPPRGAQTGNTEAFFGQGTRLTVV.

The rearrangement links TRBV7-6 to TRBJ2-7; 15 positions match TRBD2. This CDR3 region has 16 residues. CDR1 is SGHVS, CDR2 FNYEAQ, per germline. With 5 bases clipped from V and 4 bases from J, the junction kept 6 bases outside the gene matches. CDR3 nucleotides: TGTGCCAGCAGCCCGATGGGACTAGCGGGAGGTTACGAGCAGTACTTC. This gives the protein CASSPMGLAGGYEQYF.

This clone was found many times. V usage is TRBV7-9 and J usage is TRBJ2-7; 8 bases match TRBD1. CDR3 length equals 14 residues. Germline assignment: CDR1 SEHNR and CDR2 FQNEAQ (reference sequence). V trimming: 4 bases; J trimming: 5 bases; junction bases outside the gene matches: 7. In DNA form, the CDR3 reads TGTGCCAGCAGCTGGGGACAGGCAGTCGACGAGCAGTACTTC. Translated: CASSWGQAVDEQYF.

This chain links TRBV7-9 with TRBJ2-3; TRBD1 agrees at 7 bases. The germline V gene encodes CDR1 SEHNR and CDR2 FQNEAQ (reference sequence). The CDR3 has 12 amino acids. J lost 0 bases, V lost 11 bases, and 2 bases had no gene match. The CDR3 nucleotides are TGTGCCTCCAGGGGGAGCACAGATACGCAGTATTTT. Translated: CASRGSTDTQYF.